This passage covers 3 T cell receptor beta chains from one sample sequenced in a study of T cells in Graves' hyperthyroidism and ophthalmopathy (dated by TCRdb to between 2018 and 2020). The library came from multiplex PCR. Instrument used: Illumina HiSeq 2000. Amplification of TCR beta CDR3 regions was carried out from RNA transcripts. For the first round of RT-PCR on the TCR CDR3, the HTBI primer set was used together with the Qiagen OneStep RT-PCR kit. TCRdb itself trimmed the public reads at Q25 with fastp, ran MiXCR and retained productive beta chains. Each entry merges the rows of one CDR3 protein and shows their most common DNA and genes. This sample gives 380,000 or so distinct CDR3 sequences in total; over 15% of them show up just once. Clones ranked in the top ten supply about 4% of the sample. The sequenced sample consisted of blood. The receptor source for this set is a woman between 18 and 30 years old with Graves' hyperthyroidism.

This clonotype was seen repeatedly, ten times or more. Possible read error: a much larger clone is one base away. The chain couples TRBV7-2 to TRBJ2-7; the D is unclear. The CDR3 length is 14 residues. Germline assignment: CDR1 SGHTA and CDR2 FQGNSA. CDR3: CASGLTESSYEQYF. DNA for the CDR3: TGTGCCAGCGGCTTAACCGAGAGCTCCTACGAGCAGTACTTC.

This clonotype was found many times. This chain connects TRBV12-3 or TRBV12-4 to TRBJ1-2; 7 bases fit TRBD1. Trimming at V came to 3 bases and at J to 8 bases, leaving 6 bases not matched to a gene. The CDR3 extends over 13 amino acids. Here the CDR3 reads CASSFGQVSGYTF. The DNA for the CDR3 is TGTGCCAGCAGTTTTGGACAGGTCAGCGGCTACACCTTC.

This clonotype has at least ten counts. V gene TRBV2 combines with J gene TRBJ2-5; D assignment may be TRBD1 or TRBD2 (5 bases each). Germline V gives CDR1 SNHLY, CDR2 FYNNEI. Trimming removed 8 bases from V and 7 bases from J, with 17 bases in between. The length of the CDR3 is 13 residues. This CDR3 reads CASRVGVQGTQYF. The CDR3 region has the DNA TGTGCCAGCCGGGTGGGGGTGCAGGGGACCCAGTACTTC.